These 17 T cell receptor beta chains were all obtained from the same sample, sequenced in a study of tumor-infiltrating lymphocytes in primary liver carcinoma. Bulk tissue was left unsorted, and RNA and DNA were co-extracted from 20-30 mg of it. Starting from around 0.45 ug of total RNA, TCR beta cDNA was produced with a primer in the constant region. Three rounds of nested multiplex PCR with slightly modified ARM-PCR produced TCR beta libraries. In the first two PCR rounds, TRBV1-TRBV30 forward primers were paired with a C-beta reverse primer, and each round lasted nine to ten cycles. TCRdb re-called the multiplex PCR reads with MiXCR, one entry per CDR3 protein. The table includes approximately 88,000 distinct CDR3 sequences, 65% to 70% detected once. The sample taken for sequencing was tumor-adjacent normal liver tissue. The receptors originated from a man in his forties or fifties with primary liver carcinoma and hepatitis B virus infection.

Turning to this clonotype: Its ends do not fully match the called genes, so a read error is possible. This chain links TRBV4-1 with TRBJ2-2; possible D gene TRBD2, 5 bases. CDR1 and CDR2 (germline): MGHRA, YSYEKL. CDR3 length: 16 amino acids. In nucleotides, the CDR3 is TGCGCCAGCAGCCCACGGGGTCAGACGAACACCGGGGAGTTGTTTTTT. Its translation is CASSPRGQTNTGELFF.

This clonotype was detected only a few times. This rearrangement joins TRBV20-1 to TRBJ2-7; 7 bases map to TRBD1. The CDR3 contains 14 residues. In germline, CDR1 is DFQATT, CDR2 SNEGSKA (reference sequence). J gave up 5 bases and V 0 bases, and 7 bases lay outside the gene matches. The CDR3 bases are TGCAGTGCTAGAGATCGACAGGGTGAGGACGAGCAGTACTTC. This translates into CSARDRQGEDEQYF.

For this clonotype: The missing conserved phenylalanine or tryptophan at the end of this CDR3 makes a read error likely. CDR3: CASTRSPGIINTGELFL. The CDR3 DNA follows: TGCGCCAGCACCCGATCACCTGGGATAATCAACACCGGGGAGCTGTTTTTG. The chain employs TRBV4-1 and TRBJ2-2; no definite D call. Per germline, CDR1 MGHRA and CDR2 YSYEKL. V was cut by 7 bases and J by 2 bases, with 20 bases left in between. The CDR3 has 17 amino acids.

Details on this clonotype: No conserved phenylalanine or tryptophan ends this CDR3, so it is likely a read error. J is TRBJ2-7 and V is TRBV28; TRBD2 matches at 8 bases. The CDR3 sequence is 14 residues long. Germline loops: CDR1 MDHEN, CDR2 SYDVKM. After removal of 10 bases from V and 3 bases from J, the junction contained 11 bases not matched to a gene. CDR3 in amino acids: CANSVQAGVYEQYL. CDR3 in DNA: TGTGCCAACAGCGTGCAAGCGGGAGTCTACGAGCAGTACTTA.

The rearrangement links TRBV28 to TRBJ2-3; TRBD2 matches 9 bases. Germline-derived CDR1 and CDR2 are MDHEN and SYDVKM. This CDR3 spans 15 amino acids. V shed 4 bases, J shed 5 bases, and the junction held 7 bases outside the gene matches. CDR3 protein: CASSSSGRRKDTQYF. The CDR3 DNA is TGTGCCAGCAGTTCAAGCGGGAGGAGGAAAGATACGCAGTATTTT.

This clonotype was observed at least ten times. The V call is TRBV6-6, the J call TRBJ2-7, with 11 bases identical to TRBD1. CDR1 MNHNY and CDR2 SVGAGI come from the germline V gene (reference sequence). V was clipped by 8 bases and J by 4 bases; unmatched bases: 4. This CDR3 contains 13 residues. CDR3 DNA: TGTGCCAGCGGCCGGGACAGGGGGTACGAGCAGTACTTC. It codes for CASGRDRGYEQYF.

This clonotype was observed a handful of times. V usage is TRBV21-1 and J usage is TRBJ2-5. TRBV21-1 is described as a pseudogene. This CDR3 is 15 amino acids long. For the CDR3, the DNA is TGTGCCAGCAGCTCTAACTCGGGGGACCAAGAGACCCAGTACTTC. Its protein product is CASSSNSGDQETQYF.

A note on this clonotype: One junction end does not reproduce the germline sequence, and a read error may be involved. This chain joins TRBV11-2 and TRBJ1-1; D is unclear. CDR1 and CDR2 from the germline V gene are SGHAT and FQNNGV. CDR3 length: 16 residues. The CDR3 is CASSQSWVAALTEASF. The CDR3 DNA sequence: TGTGCCAGCAGCCAAAGCTGGGTGGCGGCACTTACTGAAGCTTCCTTT.

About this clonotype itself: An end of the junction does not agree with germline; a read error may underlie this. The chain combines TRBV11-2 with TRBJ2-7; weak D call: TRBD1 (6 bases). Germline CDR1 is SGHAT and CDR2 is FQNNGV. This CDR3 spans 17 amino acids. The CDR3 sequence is CDSSLNFGTPSSYEQYF. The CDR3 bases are TGTGACAGCAGCTTAAACTTCGGGACACCCAGCTCCTACGAGCAGTATTTC.

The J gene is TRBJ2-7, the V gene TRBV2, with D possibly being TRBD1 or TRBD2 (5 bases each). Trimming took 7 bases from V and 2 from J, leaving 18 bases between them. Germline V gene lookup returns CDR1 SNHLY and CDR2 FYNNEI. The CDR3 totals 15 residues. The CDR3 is CASIPTGTVTYEQYF. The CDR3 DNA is TGTGCCAGCATACCCACCGGGACGGTAACCTACGAGCAGTACTTC.

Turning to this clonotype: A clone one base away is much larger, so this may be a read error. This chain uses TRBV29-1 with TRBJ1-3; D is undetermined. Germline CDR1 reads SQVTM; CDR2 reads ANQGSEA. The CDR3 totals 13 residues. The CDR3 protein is CSALEGGRNAIYF. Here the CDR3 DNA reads TGCAGCGCCCTGGAGGGTGGCAGAAACGCCATATATTTT. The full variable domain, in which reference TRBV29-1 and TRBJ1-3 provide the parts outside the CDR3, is SAVISQKPSRDICQRGTSLTIQCQVDSQVTMMFWYRQQPGQSLTLIATANQGSEATYESGFVIDKFPISRPNLTFSTLTVSNMSPEDSSIYLCSALEGGRNAIYFGEGSWLTVV.

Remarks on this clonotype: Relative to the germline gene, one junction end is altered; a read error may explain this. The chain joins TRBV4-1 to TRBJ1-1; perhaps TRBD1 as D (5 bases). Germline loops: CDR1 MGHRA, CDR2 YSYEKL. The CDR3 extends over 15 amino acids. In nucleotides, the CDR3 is TGCGCTAGCAGCCACTTCCCAGGGTTGAACACTGAAGCTTTCTTT. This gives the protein CASSHFPGLNTEAFF.

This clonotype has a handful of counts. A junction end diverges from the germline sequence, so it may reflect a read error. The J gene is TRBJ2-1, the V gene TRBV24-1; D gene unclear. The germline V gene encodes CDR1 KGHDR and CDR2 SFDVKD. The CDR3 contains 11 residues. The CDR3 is CATSDFTGQLF. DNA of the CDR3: TGTGCTACCAGTGATTTTACCGGGCAGCTCTTC.

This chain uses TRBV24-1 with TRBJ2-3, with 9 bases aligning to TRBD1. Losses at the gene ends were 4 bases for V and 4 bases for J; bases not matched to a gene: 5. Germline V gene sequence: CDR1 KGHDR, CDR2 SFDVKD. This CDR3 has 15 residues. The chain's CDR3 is CATSEDRGSADTQYF. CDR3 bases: TGTGCCACCAGTGAAGACAGGGGGAGCGCAGATACGCAGTATTTT.

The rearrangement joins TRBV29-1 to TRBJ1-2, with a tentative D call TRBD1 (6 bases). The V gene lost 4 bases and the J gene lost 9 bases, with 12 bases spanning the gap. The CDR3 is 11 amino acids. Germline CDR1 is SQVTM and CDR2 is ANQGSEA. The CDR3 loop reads CSVAPQGCYTF. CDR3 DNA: TGCAGCGTTGCCCCACAGGGCTGCTACACCTTC.

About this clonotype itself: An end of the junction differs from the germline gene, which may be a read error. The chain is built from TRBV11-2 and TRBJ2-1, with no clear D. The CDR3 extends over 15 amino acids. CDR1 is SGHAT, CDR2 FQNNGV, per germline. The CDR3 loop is CASSPESRSANEEFF. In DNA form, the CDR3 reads TGTGCCAGCAGCCCCGAGAGCAGGAGCGCTAATGAGGAGTTCTTC.

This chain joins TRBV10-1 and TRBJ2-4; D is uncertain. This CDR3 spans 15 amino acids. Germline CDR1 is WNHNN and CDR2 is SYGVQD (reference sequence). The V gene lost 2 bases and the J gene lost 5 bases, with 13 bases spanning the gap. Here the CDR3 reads CASSEAPRNQNIQYF. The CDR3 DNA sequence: TGCGCCAGCAGTGAGGCCCCGCGTAACCAAAACATTCAGTACTTC.